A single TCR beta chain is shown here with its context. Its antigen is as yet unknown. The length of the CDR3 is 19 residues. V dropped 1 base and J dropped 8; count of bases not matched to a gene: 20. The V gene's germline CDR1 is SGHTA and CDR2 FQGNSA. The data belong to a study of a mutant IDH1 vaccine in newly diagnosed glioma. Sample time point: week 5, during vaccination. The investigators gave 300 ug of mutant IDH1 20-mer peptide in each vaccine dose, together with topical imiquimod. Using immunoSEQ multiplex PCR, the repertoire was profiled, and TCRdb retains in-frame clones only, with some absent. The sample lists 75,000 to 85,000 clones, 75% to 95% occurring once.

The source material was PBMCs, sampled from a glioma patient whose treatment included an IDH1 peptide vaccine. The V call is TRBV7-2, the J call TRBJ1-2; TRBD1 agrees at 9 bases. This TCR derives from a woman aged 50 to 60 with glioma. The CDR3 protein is CASSLVSPNRGRQGVGYTF. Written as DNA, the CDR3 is TGTGCCAGCAGCTTAGTATCACCCAACCGTGGACGACAGGGGGTGGGCTACACCTTC. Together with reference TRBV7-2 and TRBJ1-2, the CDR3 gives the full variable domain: GAGVSQSPSNKVTEKGKDVELRCDPISGHTALYWYRQSLGQGLEFLIYFQGNSAPDKSGLPSDRFSAERTGGSVSTLTIQRTQQEDSAVYLCASSLVSPNRGRQGVGYTFGSGTRLTVV.